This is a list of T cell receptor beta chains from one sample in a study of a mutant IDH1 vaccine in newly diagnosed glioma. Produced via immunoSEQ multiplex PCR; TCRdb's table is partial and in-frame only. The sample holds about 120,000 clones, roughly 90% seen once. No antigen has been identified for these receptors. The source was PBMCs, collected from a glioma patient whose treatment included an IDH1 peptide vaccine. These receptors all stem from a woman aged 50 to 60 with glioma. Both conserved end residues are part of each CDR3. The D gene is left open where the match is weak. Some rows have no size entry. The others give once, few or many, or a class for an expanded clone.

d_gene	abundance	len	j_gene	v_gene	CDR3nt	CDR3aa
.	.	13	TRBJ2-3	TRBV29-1	TGCAGCGTTGATGGTGGGGGCACAGATACGCAGTATTTT	CSVDGGGTDTQYF
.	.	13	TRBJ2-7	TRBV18	TGTGCCAGCTCACCATCGCTAACCTACGAGCAGTACTTC	CASSPSLTYEQYF
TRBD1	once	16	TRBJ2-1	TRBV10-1	TGCGCCAGCAGTCGGGACAGGAGTAAGTTCTACAATGAGCAGTTCTTC	CASSRDRSKFYNEQFF
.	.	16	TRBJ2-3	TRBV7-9	TGTGCCAGCAGCCTCGGGCTTGCCCGGGGCCCAGATACGCAGTATTTT	CASSLGLARGPDTQYF
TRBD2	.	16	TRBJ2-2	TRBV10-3	TGTGCCATCAGTGAGTCCCGGACTAGGCGGACCGGGGAGCTGTTTTTT	CAISESRTRRTGELFF
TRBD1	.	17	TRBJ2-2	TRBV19	TGTGCCAGTAGTATAACGCAGCGCAGGGGGCTTCGGGGGGAGCTGTTTTTT	CASSITQRRGLRGELFF
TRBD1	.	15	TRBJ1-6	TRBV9	TGTGCCAGCAGCGTAGGGGACAGGGCCAATTCACCCCTCCACTTT	CASSVGDRANSPLHF
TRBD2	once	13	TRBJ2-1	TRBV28	TGTGCCGGCATCCCTAGCGGGAGAGATGAGCAGTTCTTC	CAGIPSGRDEQFF
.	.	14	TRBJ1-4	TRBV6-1	TGTGCCAGCAGTGAAGAAACGGGAGCCGAAAAACTGTTTTTT	CASSEETGAEKLFF
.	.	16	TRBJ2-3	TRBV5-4	TGTGCCAGCCGAACTCGTTCGGAGGGGAGCCTAGATACGCAGTATTTT	CASRTRSEGSLDTQYF
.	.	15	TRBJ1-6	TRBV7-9	TGTGCCAGCAGTGTCACCGGGACCCGCGACTCACCCCTCCACTTT	CASSVTGTRDSPLHF
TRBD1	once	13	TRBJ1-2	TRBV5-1	TGCGCCAGCAGCTCCGGACAGGGCTATGGCTACACCTTC	CASSSGQGYGYTF
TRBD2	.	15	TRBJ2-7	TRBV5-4	TGTGCCAGCAGCTTGCCTAGCGGGAGTGCTTACGAGCAGTACTTC	CASSLPSGSAYEQYF
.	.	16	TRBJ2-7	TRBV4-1	TGCGCCAGCAGCCAAGATCGAGGGATCGGCTCCTACGAGCAGTACTTC	CASSQDRGIGSYEQYF
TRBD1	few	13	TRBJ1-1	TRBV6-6	TGTGCCAGCAGTTACTCGAGGACAGGGGAAGCTTTCTTT	CASSYSRTGEAFF
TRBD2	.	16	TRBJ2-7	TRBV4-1	TGCGCCAGCAGCCAAGCCGCCGCGGGAGGTTCATACGAGCAGTACTTC	CASSQAAAGGSYEQYF
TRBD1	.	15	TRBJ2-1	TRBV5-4	TGTGCCAGCAGCTTGAAGACAGGGGCCACAGGTGAGCAGTTCTTC	CASSLKTGATGEQFF
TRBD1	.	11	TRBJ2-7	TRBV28	TGTGCCAGCAGCCTCGGGGACAGGGAGTACTTC	CASSLGDREYF
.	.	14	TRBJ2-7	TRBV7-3	TGTGCCAGCAGCCCGGGACGTTCCTCCTACGAGCAGTACTTC	CASSPGRSSYEQYF
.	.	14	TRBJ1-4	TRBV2	TGTGCCAGCAGAACCGTCGGGACACAGGAAAAACTGTTTTTT	CASRTVGTQEKLFF
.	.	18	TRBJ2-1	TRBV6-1	TGTGCCAGCAGTGAAGGAAGCGGAGCCGATACCGTCTACAATGAGCAGTTCTTC	CASSEGSGADTVYNEQFF
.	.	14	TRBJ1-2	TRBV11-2	TGTGCCAGCAGCCGCCATCAGGGCAACTATGGCTACACCTTC	CASSRHQGNYGYTF
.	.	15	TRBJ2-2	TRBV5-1	TGCGCCAGCAGCTTGCGAACTATCACGAGCGGGGAGCTGTTTTTT	CASSLRTITSGELFF
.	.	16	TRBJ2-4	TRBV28	TGTGCCAGCAGACCCTACAGGGTCCAACGCGGAAACATTCAGTACTTC	CASRPYRVQRGNIQYF
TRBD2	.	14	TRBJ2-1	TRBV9	TGTGCCAGCAGCATTAGCGGGAAGTTGGATGAGCAGTTCTTC	CASSISGKLDEQFF
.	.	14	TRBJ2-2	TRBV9	TGTGCCAGCACCACGACCCCGAACACCGGGGAGCTGTTTTTT	CASTTTPNTGELFF
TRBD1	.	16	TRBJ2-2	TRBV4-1	TGCGCCAGCAGCAGGCCGGGACAGGGTCGGACCGGGGAGCTGTTTTTT	CASSRPGQGRTGELFF
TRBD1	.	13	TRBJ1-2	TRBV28	TGTGCCAGCAGTTTGCAGGGGGCGCGTGGCTACACCTTC	CASSLQGARGYTF
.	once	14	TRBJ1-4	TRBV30	TGTGCCTGGAGTTGGGGGAGCGGTAATGAAAAACTGTTTTTT	CAWSWGSGNEKLFF
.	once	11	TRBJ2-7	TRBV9	TGTGCCAGCAGCGGGACTGGGGAGCAGTACTTC	CASSGTGEQYF
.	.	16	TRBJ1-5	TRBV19	TGTGCCAGTAGCCTCAGGGGAGAAGGAGGCAATCAGCCCCAGCATTTT	CASSLRGEGGNQPQHF
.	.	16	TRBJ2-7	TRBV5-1	TGCGCCAGCAGCCCTGGATGGGCTAGTATATCGCGCGAGCAGTACTTC	CASSPGWASISREQYF
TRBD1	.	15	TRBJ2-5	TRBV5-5	TGTGCCAGCAGCTGGGGGACAGGGATTCGAGAGACCCAGTACTTC	CASSWGTGIRETQYF
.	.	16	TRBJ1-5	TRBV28	TGTGCCAGCAGTCCTCAAACAGGGATGAGCAATCAGCCCCAGCATTTT	CASSPQTGMSNQPQHF
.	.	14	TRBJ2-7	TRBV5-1	TGCGCCAGCAGCTTGGGGGGGAGCTCCTACGAGCAGTACTTC	CASSLGGSSYEQYF
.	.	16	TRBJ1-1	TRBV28	TGTGCCAGCAGCTCTATGCAGGACATTCTAAGGACTGAAGCTTTCTTT	CASSSMQDILRTEAFF
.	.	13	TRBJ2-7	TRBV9	TGTGCCAGCAGCCGAGGGGGGGACTGGGAGCAGTACTTC	CASSRGGDWEQYF
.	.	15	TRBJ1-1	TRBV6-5	TGTGCCAGCAGTCGGTCCTACCCCGGGGACACTGAAGCTTTCTTT	CASSRSYPGDTEAFF
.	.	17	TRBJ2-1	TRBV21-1	TGTGCCAGCAGCGCCCAGTCGTTACTAGCGGGAGTGGCTGAGCAGTTCTTC	CASSAQSLLAGVAEQFF
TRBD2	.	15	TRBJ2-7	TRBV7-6	TGTGCCAGCAGCGAGACTAGCGGGAGCCCCTACGAGCAGTACTTC	CASSETSGSPYEQYF
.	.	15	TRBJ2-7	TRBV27	TGTGCCAGCAGTTTCGGGCTACGAGCTTCCCACGAGCAGTACTTC	CASSFGLRASHEQYF
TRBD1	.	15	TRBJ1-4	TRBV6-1	TGTGCCAGCAGTGAAACGAGGGGGCGCGGTGAAAAACTGTTTTTT	CASSETRGRGEKLFF
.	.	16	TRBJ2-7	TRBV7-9	TGTGCCAGCAGCTTAGGGTTTCCGCGGGAGCAGGGGGAGCAGTACTTC	CASSLGFPREQGEQYF
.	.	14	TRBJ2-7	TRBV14	TGTGCCAGCAGCCGACTCGGAGGGTCCGGCGAGCAGTACTTC	CASSRLGGSGEQYF
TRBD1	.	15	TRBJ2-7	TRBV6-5	TGTGCCAGCAGTTACGAAGGGGGCCTGGGTTACGAGCAGTACTTC	CASSYEGGLGYEQYF
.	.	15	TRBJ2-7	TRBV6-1	TGTGCCAGCAGTGAAGCCCCTTACGAAGTGCGCGAGCAGTACTTC	CASSEAPYEVREQYF
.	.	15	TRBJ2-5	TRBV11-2	TGTGCCAGCAGCCTGACCGGGGCTACCCAAGAGACCCAGTACTTC	CASSLTGATQETQYF
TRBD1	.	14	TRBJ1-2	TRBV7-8	TGTGCCAGCAGCGAACGGACAGGGTCGGATGGCTACACCTTC	CASSERTGSDGYTF
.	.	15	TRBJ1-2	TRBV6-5	TGTGCCAGCAGTTACTCGATCGTGAACGACTATGGCTACACCTTC	CASSYSIVNDYGYTF
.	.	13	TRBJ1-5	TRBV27	TGTGCCAGCAGTCTAAGGGGGGAACAGCCCCAGCATTTT	CASSLRGEQPQHF
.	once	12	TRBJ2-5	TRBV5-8	TGTGCCAGCAGCCCCTGGACGGGGACCCAGTACTTC	CASSPWTGTQYF
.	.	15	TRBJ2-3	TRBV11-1	TGTGCCAGCAGCACAAGGGTTCCACAGGAAGGTACGCAGTATTTT	CASSTRVPQEGTQYF
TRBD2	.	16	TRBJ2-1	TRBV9	TGTGCCAGCAGCGTAGCCCCCGGGACTAGCGGCAATGAGCAGTTCTTC	CASSVAPGTSGNEQFF